The sequence of this T cell receptor beta chain was determined in a study of tumor-infiltrating lymphocytes in primary liver carcinoma. Joint extraction of RNA and DNA used 20-30 mg of bulk tissue that was unsorted. The germline gives CDR1 SGHAT, CDR2 FQDESV (reference sequence). The CDR3 loop spans 17 amino acids. Remarks on this clonotype: Compared with germline, one end of the junction differs, possibly owing to a read error.

With a constant-region primer, TCR beta cDNA was made from approximately 520 ng of total RNA. Researchers made the TCR beta libraries by running three nested multiplex PCR rounds with slightly modified ARM-PCR. Running around 9 cycles apiece, the first two PCR rounds relied on TRBV1-TRBV30 forward primers together with a C-beta reverse primer. One entry per CDR3 protein, called by TCRdb with MiXCR from the multiplex PCR reads. Counted here are 150,000 to 200,000 distinct CDR3 sequences, around four fifths occurring once; the ten biggest clones make up about a sixth. The source of this sequence is a man aged 35-49 years with primary liver carcinoma and hepatitis B virus infection. Sequencing input: tumor tissue from primary liver carcinoma. The chain combines TRBV11-1 with TRBJ2-7, with TRBD2 as a possible D gene (5 bases). For the CDR3, the DNA is TGTGTCAGCAGCTTAGGGCCGGCGGGTGAAATCTCCTACGAGCACTACTTC. Its translation: CVSSLGPAGEISYEHYF.